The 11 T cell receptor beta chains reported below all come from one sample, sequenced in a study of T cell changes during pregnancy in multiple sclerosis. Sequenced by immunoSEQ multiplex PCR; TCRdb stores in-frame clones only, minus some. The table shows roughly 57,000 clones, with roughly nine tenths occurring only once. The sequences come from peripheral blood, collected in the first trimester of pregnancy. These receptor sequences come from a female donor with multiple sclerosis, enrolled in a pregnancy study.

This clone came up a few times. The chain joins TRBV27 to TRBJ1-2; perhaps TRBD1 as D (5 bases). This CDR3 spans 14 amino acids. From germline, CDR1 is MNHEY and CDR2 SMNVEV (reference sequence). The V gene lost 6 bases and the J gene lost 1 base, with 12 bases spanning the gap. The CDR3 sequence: CASSPGGYNYGYTF. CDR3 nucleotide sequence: TGTGCCAGCAGCCCCGGGGGGTATAACTATGGCTACACCTTC.

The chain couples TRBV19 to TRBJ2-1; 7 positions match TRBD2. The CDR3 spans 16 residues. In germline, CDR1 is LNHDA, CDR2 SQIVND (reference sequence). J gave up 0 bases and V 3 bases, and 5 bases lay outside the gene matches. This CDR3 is CASSINGGSSYNEQFF. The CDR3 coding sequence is TGTGCCAGTAGTATTAACGGGGGGAGCTCCTACAATGAGCAGTTCTTC.

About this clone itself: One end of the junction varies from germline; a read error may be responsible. CDR3 in DNA: TGTGCCAGTAGCCCTAGCGGGGGGGGGAACATTCAGTATTTC. Its translation: CASSPSGGGNIQYF. This rearrangement joins TRBV19 to TRBJ2-4; 12 nucleotides match TRBD2. Germline CDR1 reads LNHDA; CDR2 reads SQIVND (reference sequence). CDR3 length: 14 residues.

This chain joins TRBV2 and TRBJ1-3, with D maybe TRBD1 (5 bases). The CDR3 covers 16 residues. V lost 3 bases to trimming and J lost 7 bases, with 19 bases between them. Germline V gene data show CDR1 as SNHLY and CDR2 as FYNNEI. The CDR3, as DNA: TGTGCCAGCAGTGACGAGTACGGAGGGGATGGCAACACCATATATTTT. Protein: CASSDEYGGDGNTIYF.

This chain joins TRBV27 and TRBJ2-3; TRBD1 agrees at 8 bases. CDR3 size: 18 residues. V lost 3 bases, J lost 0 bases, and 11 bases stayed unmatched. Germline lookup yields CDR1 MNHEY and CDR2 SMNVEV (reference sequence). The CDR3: CASSFTFGTGVSTDTQYF. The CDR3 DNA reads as TGTGCCAGCAGTTTCACCTTTGGGACAGGAGTTAGCACAGATACGCAGTATTTT.

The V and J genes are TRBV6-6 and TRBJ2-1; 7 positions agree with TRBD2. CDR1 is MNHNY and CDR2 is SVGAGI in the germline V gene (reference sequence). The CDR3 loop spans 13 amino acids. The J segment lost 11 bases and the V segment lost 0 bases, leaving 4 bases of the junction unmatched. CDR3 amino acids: CASSYSGREKQFF. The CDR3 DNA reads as TGTGCCAGCAGTTACTCTGGGAGGGAGAAGCAGTTCTTC.

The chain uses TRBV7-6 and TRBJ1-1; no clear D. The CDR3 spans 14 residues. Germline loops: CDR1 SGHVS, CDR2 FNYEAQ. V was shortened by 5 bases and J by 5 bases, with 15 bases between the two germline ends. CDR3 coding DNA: TGTGCCAGCAGCACGACCGCACAGTTTACTGAAGCTTTCTTT. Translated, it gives CASSTTAQFTEAFF.

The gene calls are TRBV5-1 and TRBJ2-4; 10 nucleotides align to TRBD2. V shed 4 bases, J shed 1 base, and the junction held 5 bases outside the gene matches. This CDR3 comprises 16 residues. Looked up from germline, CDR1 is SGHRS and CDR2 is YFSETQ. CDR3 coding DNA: TGCGCCAGCAGCATCGGAGCGGGAGGGGCCAAAAACATTCAGTACTTC. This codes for CASSIGAGGAKNIQYF.

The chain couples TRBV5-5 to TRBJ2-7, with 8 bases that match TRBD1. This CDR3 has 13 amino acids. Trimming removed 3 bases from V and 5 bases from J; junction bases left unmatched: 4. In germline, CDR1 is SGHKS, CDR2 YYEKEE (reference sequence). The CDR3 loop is CASSYWTGNEQYF. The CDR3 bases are TGTGCCAGCAGCTACTGGACAGGGAACGAGCAGTACTTC. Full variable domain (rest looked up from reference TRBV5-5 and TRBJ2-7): DAGVTQSPTHLIKTRGQQVTLRCSPISGHKSVSWYQQVLGQGPQFIFQYYEKEERGRGNFPDRFSARQFPNYSSELNVNALLLGDSALYLCASSYWTGNEQYFGPGTRLTVT.

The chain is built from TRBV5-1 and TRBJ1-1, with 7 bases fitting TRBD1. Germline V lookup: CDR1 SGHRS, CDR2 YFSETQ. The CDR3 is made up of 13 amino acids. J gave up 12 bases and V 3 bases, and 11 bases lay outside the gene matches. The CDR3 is CASSSGQSRVTFF. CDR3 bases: TGCGCCAGCAGCTCGGGACAGTCGAGGGTAACTTTCTTT.

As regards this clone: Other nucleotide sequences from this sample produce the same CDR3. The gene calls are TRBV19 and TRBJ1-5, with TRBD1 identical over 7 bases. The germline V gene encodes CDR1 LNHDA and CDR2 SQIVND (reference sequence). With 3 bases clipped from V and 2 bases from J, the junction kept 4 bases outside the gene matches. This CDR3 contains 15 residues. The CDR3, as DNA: TGTGCCAGTAGTATCGAAGACAGGGGCAATCAGCCCCAGCATTTT. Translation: CASSIEDRGNQPQHF.